The 19 T cell receptor beta chains reported below all come from one sample, sequenced in a study of post-analysis software for immune sequencing data. Study outcomes and limitations: Patients showed TRBV5-6, TRBV5-1 and TRBV20-1 among roughly five TRBV segments more frequent than in controls.

Antigen specificity for these receptors is unknown. Carried by the TCR beta cDNA libraries were unique molecular identifiers. MiXCR, run by TCRdb on the PCR reads, gives a single entry per CDR3 protein. The sample has more than 500,000 distinct CDR3 sequences, about a third seen once. The sample taken for sequencing was blood. These receptors all stem from a girl aged 2-17 years with multiple sclerosis.

The rearrangement links TRBV7-2 to TRBJ2-7; 10 positions match TRBD1. This CDR3 is 16 amino acids long. Trimming removed 5 bases from V and 7 bases from J; junction bases left unmatched: 14. CDR1 and CDR2 from the germline V gene are SGHTA and FQGNSA. CDR3 protein: CASSPRTGGSYNEQYF. In DNA, the CDR3 is TGTGCCAGCAGCCCGCGGACAGGGGGTTCCTACAATGAGCAGTACTTC.

The V gene is TRBV6-1, the J gene TRBJ1-2; D is undetermined. The CDR3 consists of 17 residues. Germline assignment: CDR1 MNHNS and CDR2 SASEGT. V lost 3 bases and J 4 bases, leaving 21 bases between the germline ends. The CDR3 loop reads CASSETPNSLNTYGYTF. CDR3 DNA sequence: TGTGCCAGCAGTGAGACCCCCAACAGCCTCAACACCTATGGCTACACCTTC.

This clonotype was counted only a few times. This chain joins TRBV25-1 and TRBJ1-2; no reliable D call. Germline-derived CDR1 and CDR2 are MGHDK and SYGVNS. The V and J ends lost 0 bases and 7 bases respectively, with 6 bases between them. The CDR3 is 12 residues long. In DNA form, the CDR3 reads TGTGCCAGCAGTGAATATGTGGGTGGCTACACCTTC. Protein: CASSEYVGGYTF.

Details on this clonotype: A read error may account for a junction end that differs from germline. The chain combines TRBV5-5 with TRBJ2-5; possible D gene TRBD2, 6 bases. The germline V gene has CDR1 SGHKS and CDR2 YYEKEE (reference sequence). This CDR3 region has 13 residues. The CDR3 here is CVSSLADQETQYF. CDR3 sequence (DNA): TGTGTCAGCAGCTTAGCGGACCAAGAGACCCAGTACTTC.

CDR3 residues: CASSYQASGGLLAGELFF. CDR3 DNA: TGTGCCAGCAGTTACCAGGCTAGCGGGGGGCTCTTGGCCGGGGAGCTGTTTTTT. The V and J genes are TRBV6-5 and TRBJ2-2; 11 bases line up with TRBD2. The V segment lost 2 bases and the J segment 6 bases; nucleotides outside the gene matches: 11. The CDR3 has 18 amino acids. In germline, CDR1 is MNHEY, CDR2 SVGAGI.

CDR3 bases: TGTGCCAGCACCCCGCGGGGGGCAGTAGAGACCCAGTACTTC. The encoded protein is CASTPRGAVETQYF. The J gene is TRBJ2-5, the V gene TRBV6-1, with 8 bases lining up with TRBD2. The V gene end was trimmed by 7 bases and the J gene end by 4 bases; junction bases not matched to a gene: 8. CDR3 length equals 14 residues. Germline V gene lookup returns CDR1 MNHNS and CDR2 SASEGT.

This clonotype occurred many times. J is TRBJ2-7 and V is TRBV5-1; a weak D match, TRBD2 (6 bases). CDR3 size: 16 residues. Germline values: CDR1 SGHRS, CDR2 YFSETQ. V shed 0 bases and J shed 2 bases, with 15 bases lying between them. As DNA, the CDR3 is TGCGCCAGCAGCTTGGCCGCAGGGACTGCCACCTACGAGCAGTACTTC. Its translation is CASSLAAGTATYEQYF. Looking up the rest from reference TRBV5-1 and TRBJ2-7 gives the full variable domain: KAGVTQTPRYLIKTRGQQVTLSCSPISGHRSVSWYQQTPGQGLQFLFEYFSETQRNKGNFPGRFSGRQFSNSRSEMNVSTLELGDSALYLCASSLAAGTATYEQYFGPGTRLTVT.

In its sample, this clonotype was seen a few times. The V and J genes are TRBV3-1 and TRBJ2-5; D remains ambiguous. This CDR3 is 13 amino acids long. Trimming removed 5 bases from V and 1 base from J, with 8 bases in between. Germline V lookup: CDR1 LGHDT, CDR2 YNNKEL (reference sequence). CDR3 in DNA: TGTGCCAGCAGCGCCGGGTTCCAAGAGACCCAGTACTTC. It translates to CASSAGFQETQYF.

The V call is TRBV20-1, the J call TRBJ1-5; TRBD1 aligns across 7 bases. Trimming at V came to 6 bases and at J to 5 bases, leaving 10 bases not matched to a gene. CDR3 length: 14 residues. Per the germline V gene, CDR1 is DFQATT and CDR2 is SNEGSKA (reference sequence). CDR3 protein: CSALTGEGYQPQHF. CDR3 nucleotides: TGCAGTGCCCTTACAGGGGAGGGGTATCAGCCCCAGCATTTT.

This clonotype showed up just once. The CDR3 loop reads CASSSGLRDTQYF. CDR3 nucleotide sequence: TGTGCCAGCAGCTCGGGACTACGGGATACGCAGTATTTT. The rearrangement joins TRBV6-5 to TRBJ2-3; 7 bases map to TRBD2. Per the germline V gene, CDR1 is MNHEY and CDR2 is SVGAGI. V gave up 6 bases and J gave up 6 bases; unmatched junction bases: 6. This CDR3 is built from 13 residues.

This chain links TRBV4-1 with TRBJ1-2; D gene unclear. V was trimmed by 0 bases and J by 2 bases, leaving 1 base between them. This CDR3 has 12 residues. Germline V gene sequence: CDR1 MGHRA, CDR2 YSYEKL. For the CDR3, the DNA is TGCGCCAGCAGCCAAGAAAACTATGGCTACACCTTC. Its translation is CASSQENYGYTF.

This chain's CDR3 is CATSTGQGQGNSPLHF. The CDR3 region has the DNA TGTGCCACCAGCACAGGGCAGGGGCAAGGGAATTCACCCCTCCACTTT. The chain combines TRBV15 with TRBJ1-6; a weak D match, TRBD1 (6 bases). The CDR3 runs 16 residues. Trimming pared 4 bases from V and 7 bases from J, leaving 17 bases between. Germline loops: CDR1 LNHNV, CDR2 YYDKDF (reference sequence).

The chain couples TRBV20-1 to TRBJ1-5; tentative D call: TRBD1 (6 bases). CDR1 DFQATT and CDR2 SNEGSKA come from the germline V gene (reference sequence). The CDR3 contains 12 residues. Trimming left V 5 bases short and J 10 bases short, with 15 bases between. Written as DNA, the CDR3 is TGCAGTGCTCCAACGCTACAGGGACCCCAGCATTTT. This gives the protein CSAPTLQGPQHF.

V gene TRBV20-1 combines with J gene TRBJ1-1; maybe TRBD1 (6 bases). The V end was cut by 6 bases, the J end by 1 base, with 12 bases between. Germline assignment: CDR1 DFQATT and CDR2 SNEGSKA (reference sequence). The CDR3 contains 13 residues. Here the CDR3 reads CSARGGRNTEAFF. CDR3 bases: TGCAGTGCCAGGGGAGGGAGGAACACTGAAGCTTTCTTT.

There are a few counts of this clonotype. V and J are TRBV10-2 and TRBJ2-7; 12 bases agree with TRBD1. Germline loops: CDR1 WSHSY, CDR2 SAAADI. After removal of 7 bases from V and 7 bases from J, the junction contained 5 bases not matched to a gene. The CDR3 totals 13 residues. In nucleotides, the CDR3 is TGCGCCAGCACGGGACAGGGGGCAGGGGAGCAGTACTTC. This codes for CASTGQGAGEQYF.

This clonotype was observed a handful of times. This chain connects TRBV3-1 to TRBJ1-2; unclear D gene. This CDR3 comprises 15 residues. V was clipped by 4 bases and J by 2 bases, with 14 bases between them. Per germline, CDR1 LGHDT and CDR2 YNNKEL (reference sequence). The CDR3 region has the DNA TGTGCCAGCAGCCCGCACAGAGAGCCCAACTATGGCTACACCTTC. Translation gives CASSPHREPNYGYTF.

This clonotype was counted between two and nine times. The J gene is TRBJ2-7, the V gene TRBV5-1; 10 bases are shared with TRBD1. The CDR3 consists of 16 residues. Germline V gives CDR1 SGHRS, CDR2 YFSETQ. V trimming: 1 base; J trimming: 7 bases; junction bases outside the gene matches: 11. The CDR3 nucleotides are TGCGCCAGCAGCTTGTCTACGGGACAGGGGAGAGAAGAGCAGTACTTC. It is translated as CASSLSTGQGREEQYF.

This clonotype was seen only a few times. The chain links TRBV20-1 to TRBJ1-2; D ambiguous. This CDR3 is 11 amino acids long. CDR1 DFQATT and CDR2 SNEGSKA come from the germline V gene (reference sequence). The CDR3 spells CSPAVDYGYTF. The CDR3 DNA sequence: TGCAGCCCCGCAGTGGACTATGGCTACACCTTC.

The V and J genes are TRBV5-1 and TRBJ1-2, with 7 bases fitting TRBD1. Germline CDR1 and CDR2: SGHRS and YFSETQ. The CDR3 is made up of 15 amino acids. Germline trimming cut 3 bases from V and 5 bases from J; bases unmatched to any gene: 10. In nucleotides, the CDR3 is TGCGCCAGCAGCTGGGACCAGGGGGAGATTTATGGCTACACCTTC. As protein: CASSWDQGEIYGYTF.